This T cell receptor beta chain was sequenced in a study of read filtering for tumor transcriptome and immune sequencing. The overall study: The cohort had approximately 16 men and approximately 13 women aged roughly 45 to 90, mean roughly 71 years. Whole-study results and caveats: Without single-read clonotypes, shared clonotype proportions correlated more between IR-seq and RNA-seq. Compared with RNA-seq, IR-seq gave much higher clonotype depth and reliability. The CD138-negative fraction was mixed bone marrow immune cells, not pure T cells.

Many counts were recorded for this clonotype. The target antigen is unknown. The library was built from 400 ng RNA with molecular barcoded adaptors for alpha/delta and beta/gamma chains. TCRdb called the reads again in MiXCR, with one record for every CDR3 protein. Of under 40,000 distinct CDR3 sequences in the sample, less than 15% were seen once. The ends were cut back, 9 bases at V and 3 bases at J, with 19 bases in the middle. CDR3 size: 15 residues. The V gene's germline CDR1 is LNHNV and CDR2 YYDKDF (reference sequence). Sequenced input: a population of CD138-negative cells sorted from bone marrow. The origin of this receptor is a donor at least 40 years old with multiple myeloma. V usage is TRBV15 and J usage is TRBJ2-3; D possibly corresponds to TRBD2 (5 bases). CDR3 in DNA: TGTGCCACTAAGAGGGATTTATTAGGGACAGATACGCAGTATTTT. This gives the protein CATKRDLLGTDTQYF.